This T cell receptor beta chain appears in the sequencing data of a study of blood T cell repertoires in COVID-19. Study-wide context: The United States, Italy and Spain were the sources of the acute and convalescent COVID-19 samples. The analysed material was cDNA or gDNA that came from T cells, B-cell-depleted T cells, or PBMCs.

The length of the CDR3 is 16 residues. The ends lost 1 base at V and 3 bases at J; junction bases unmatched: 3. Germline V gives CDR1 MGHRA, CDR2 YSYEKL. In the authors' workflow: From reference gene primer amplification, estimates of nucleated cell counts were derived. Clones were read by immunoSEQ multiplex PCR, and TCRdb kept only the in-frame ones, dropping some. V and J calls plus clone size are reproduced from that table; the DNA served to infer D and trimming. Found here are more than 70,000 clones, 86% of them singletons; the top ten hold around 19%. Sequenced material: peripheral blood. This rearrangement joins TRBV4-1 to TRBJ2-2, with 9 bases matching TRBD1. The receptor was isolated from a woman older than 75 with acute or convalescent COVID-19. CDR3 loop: CASSQVTGGDTGELFF. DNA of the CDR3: TGCGCCAGCAGCCAAGTAACAGGGGGCGACACCGGGGAGCTGTTTTTT.